This TCR beta chain was profiled in a study of T cells in Graves' hyperthyroidism and ophthalmopathy. General study points: Blood also contained most expanded thyroid clonotypes above 0.001.

A few counts support this clonotype. Antigen: not known. Amplified TCR beta CDR3 regions came from RNA transcripts. An initial round of RT-PCR targeting the TCR CDR3 relied on the HTBI primer set. MiXCR, applied by TCRdb to the multiplex PCR reads, yields one record per CDR3 protein. The table shows approximately 600,000 distinct CDR3 sequences, with about 16% occurring only once. The study enrolled patients aged 18 to 65 with newly diagnosed hyperthyroidism of under 2 months' duration. Investigators excluded patients with uncontrolled infection, other autoimmune disease, pregnancy or lactation. The PBMCs studied were ones that came from 9 to 10 ml fresh peripheral blood. The source material was blood. The receptor was isolated from a woman aged 25 to 45 with Graves' hyperthyroidism.

This CDR3 is CASSPGRMVDIQYF. The DNA for the CDR3 is TGTGCCAGCAGTCCCGGACGGATGGTCGACATTCAGTACTTC. This chain uses TRBV2 with TRBJ2-4; D gene uncertain. The germline V gene has CDR1 SNHLY and CDR2 FYNNEI. V lost 5 bases to trimming and J lost 8 bases, with 16 bases between them. CDR3 length: 14 amino acids. The full variable domain, completed using reference TRBV2 and TRBJ2-4, is EPEVTQTPSHQVTQMGQEVILRCVPISNHLYFYWYRQILGQKVEFLVSFYNNEISEKSEIFDDQFSVERPDGSNFTLKIRSTKLEDSAMYFCASSPGRMVDIQYFGAGTRLSVL.